This T cell receptor (beta chain) is drawn from a study of cytomegalovirus exposure and HLA in healthy donors. General observations from the study: Previous analysis showed most TCR beta V segments were productive about 90% or about 30% of the time. Reports described diagnosis of cytomegalovirus status by the classifier as highly specific and sensitive. Donors belonging to an Asian-associated ancestry cluster reportedly showed fewer N-insertions in productive TCRs than the 666-donor mean, according to what a later analysis found. Some public TCRs appeared in many individuals, while most sequences were rare.

Amplification used 60 Vbeta primers and 13 Jbeta primers. Method: immunoSEQ multiplex PCR; TCRdb's copy keeps in-frame clones and lacks some. The sample has roughly 79,000 clones, roughly 80% seen once. Of note for this clone: What it binds is unknown.

CDR3 length: 13 amino acids. Trimming took off 5 bases at V and 7 bases at J, with 12 bases between the two ends. Germline V gene lookup returns CDR1 SEHNR and CDR2 FQNEAQ (reference sequence). The clonotype was recovered from a woman between 50 and 59 years old in good health and CMV-seropositive. The rearrangement uses TRBV7-9 and TRBJ2-1; D ambiguous. Input material: PBMCs. The chain's CDR3 is CASSAGLRNEQFF. The CDR3 DNA reads as TGTGCCAGCAGCGCCGGGTTGAGGAATGAGCAGTTCTTC.